This T cell receptor (beta chain) was obtained from a study of a mutant IDH1 vaccine in newly diagnosed glioma. Germline V gene data show CDR1 as MNHNS and CDR2 as SASEGT. The CDR3 sequence is 15 residues long. The germline V and J ends were trimmed by 6 bases and 1 base, with 13 bases remaining between them. The protocol was immunoSEQ multiplex PCR, while the TCRdb copy is restricted to in-frame clones and leaves out a portion. The data contain 70,000 or so clones, around 87% of them singletons. Documented time point: week 35, safety follow-up. Vaccination used 300 ug of mutant IDH1 20-mer peptide per dose, with topical imiquimod. Of note for this clone: Its antigen is as yet unknown. Other DNA sequences within the sample encode an identical CDR3.

This receptor was identified in a man aged 30 to 45 with glioma. V and J are TRBV6-1 and TRBJ1-3; D is uncertain. Here the sequenced sample was PBMCs, taken from a glioma patient whose treatment included an IDH1 peptide vaccine. The CDR3 is CASSKDGVSGNTIYF. DNA of the CDR3: TGTGCCAGCAGCAAAGACGGAGTATCTGGAAACACCATATATTTT.